This entry lists 26 T cell receptor beta chains sequenced from one sample in a study of human T cells and chemical hapten exposure. The time point was: patch test 2, 6 weeks after DPC sensitization. The treatment is: therapeutic diphenylcyclopropenone sensitization with weekly scalp DPC. MiXCR, applied by TCRdb to the RACE reads, yields one record per CDR3 protein. This table holds about 40,000 distinct CDR3 sequences, about 9.8% found once. The specimen comprised whole blood, sampled in connection with sensitization to the hapten diphenylcyclopropenone (DPC). The receptors stem from a woman aged 40 to 55 with alopecia areata. Some clones in this sample may be carry-over from other donors' samples.

This clonotype was counted at least ten times. This chain connects TRBV7-9 to TRBJ2-7; either TRBD1 or TRBD2 may supply D (5 bases each). Germline V gene data show CDR1 as SEHNR and CDR2 as FQNEAQ (reference sequence). This CDR3 is built from 17 residues. Trimming left V 1 base short and J 5 bases short, with 21 bases between. The CDR3 loop is CASSLGPSGPHTDEQYF. In DNA, the CDR3 is TGTGCCAGCAGCTTAGGACCCTCGGGACCACATACAGACGAGCAGTACTTC.

This clonotype appeared many times. This chain links TRBV29-1 with TRBJ2-7; TRBD1 matches 10 bases. Germline V lookup: CDR1 SQVTM, CDR2 ANQGSEA. The junction had 6 bases not matched to a gene; V was cut back by 4 bases and J by 3 bases. The CDR3 contains 14 residues. The CDR3 DNA reads TGCAGCGTTGTAACCGGGACAGGGGACTACGAGCAGTACTTC. Translated, it gives CSVVTGTGDYEQYF.

The chain employs TRBV29-1 and TRBJ1-2; a possible D gene is TRBD1 (5 bases). The ends were cut back, 4 bases at V and 0 bases at J, with 9 bases in the middle. The CDR3 totals 13 residues. Looked up from germline, CDR1 is SQVTM and CDR2 is ANQGSEA. The CDR3 DNA follows: TGCAGCGTTGTGGGGGGAACTAACTATGGCTACACCTTC. Encoded protein: CSVVGGTNYGYTF. The complete variable domain, with remaining parts taken from reference TRBV29-1 and TRBJ1-2, reads SAVISQKPSRDICQRGTSLTIQCQVDSQVTMMFWYRQQPGQSLTLIATANQGSEATYESGFVIDKFPISRPNLTFSTLTVSNMSPEDSSIYLCSVVGGTNYGYTFGSGTRLTVV.

This clonotype was counted many times. V usage is TRBV18 and J usage is TRBJ2-4; the match to TRBD1 covers 10 bases. The germline V gene has CDR1 KGHSH and CDR2 LQKENI. Trimming took 3 bases from V and 6 from J; bases not matched to a gene: 8. CDR3 size: 16 residues. CDR3 sequence: CASSPEDRGYGNIQYF. For the CDR3, the DNA is TGTGCCAGCTCACCCGAGGACAGGGGGTATGGAAACATTCAGTACTTC.

This clonotype was counted at least ten times. The chain has TRBV20-1 and TRBJ2-5; 7 nucleotides align to TRBD1. CDR3 size: 13 residues. Germline CDR1 is DFQATT and CDR2 is SNEGSKA (reference sequence). Trimming at V came to 3 bases and at J to 3 bases, leaving 4 bases not matched to a gene. CDR3 protein: CSARGQYEETQYF. The CDR3 bases are TGCAGTGCTAGGGGACAGTATGAAGAGACCCAGTACTTC.

This clonotype has a count of ten or more. V and J are TRBV28 and TRBJ2-7, with 7 bases that match TRBD1. J was trimmed by 0 bases and V by 5 bases; bases with no gene match: 4. Germline V gene sequence: CDR1 MDHEN, CDR2 SYDVKM. The CDR3 totals 14 residues. The CDR3 region has the DNA TGTGCCAGCAGTCTGACAGGGATCTCCTACGAGCAGTACTTC. It encodes CASSLTGISYEQYF.

This clonotype came up many times. The rearrangement uses TRBV11-1 and TRBJ2-2, with 8 bases matching TRBD1. CDR3 length: 18 amino acids. The V gene's germline CDR1 is SGHAT and CDR2 FQDESV (reference sequence). The trim removed 0 bases at V and 7 bases at J, leaving 13 bases unmatched. The CDR3 DNA is TGTGCCAGCAGCTTAGCGAAAAGAAACGGACAGGGCGGCGGGGAGCTGTTTTTT. Translation gives CASSLAKRNGQGGGELFF.

This clonotype was detected ten times or more. V usage is TRBV4-3 and J usage is TRBJ2-1; possible D gene TRBD1, 6 bases. Trimming stripped 1 base from V and 9 bases from J, with 13 bases between. Germline lookup yields CDR1 LGHNA and CDR2 YSLEER. CDR3 length: 14 amino acids. The chain's CDR3 is CASSQVRGGGEQFF. For the CDR3, the DNA is TGCGCCAGCAGCCAAGTTCGTGGGGGCGGTGAGCAGTTCTTC.

In its sample, this clonotype was seen many times. The rearrangement uses TRBV2 and TRBJ2-7, with 7 positions matching TRBD1. The junction had 6 bases not matched to a gene; V was cut back by 7 bases and J by 3 bases. CDR3 length: 13 amino acids. CDR1 is SNHLY and CDR2 is FYNNEI in the germline V gene. The CDR3 here is CASNLDRLYEQYF. The CDR3 nucleotides read TGTGCCAGCAACTTGGACAGGCTCTACGAGCAGTACTTC.

This clonotype appeared many times. The DNA for the CDR3 is TGCGCCAGCAGCTTCGGACAGGGGGATAGCTATGGCTACACCTTC. Translation: CASSFGQGDSYGYTF. V and J are TRBV5-1 and TRBJ1-2; 10 nucleotides align to TRBD1. V lost 2 bases, J lost 4 bases, and 5 bases stayed unmatched. Germline CDR1 and CDR2: SGHRS and YFSETQ. The CDR3 is made up of 15 amino acids.

CDR3 in amino acids: CASSEGREHQPQHF. The CDR3 DNA follows: TGTGCCAGCAGTGAAGGCAGGGAACATCAGCCCCAGCATTTT. V usage is TRBV2 and J usage is TRBJ1-5, with D possibly being TRBD1 (5 bases). CDR3 length equals 14 residues. CDR1 and CDR2 (germline): SNHLY, FYNNEI. The V end lost 1 base, the J end lost 5 bases, and 9 bases lay between the germline ends.

This clonotype was picked up many times. The V and J genes are TRBV10-3 and TRBJ1-1, with D possibly being TRBD1 (6 bases). The CDR3 is 13 amino acids. Germline V gene data show CDR1 as ENHRY and CDR2 as SYGVKD. V was cut by 9 bases and J by 4 bases, with 15 bases left in between. The CDR3 DNA reads TGTGCCATGCCCCCGGGGGCGGGCACTGAAGCTTTCTTT. Protein product: CAMPPGAGTEAFF.

This chain uses TRBV20-1 with TRBJ1-3; D unresolved. The CDR3 totals 12 residues. The germline CDR1 and CDR2 sequences are DFQATT and SNEGSKA (reference sequence). V gave up 1 base and J gave up 8 bases, with 9 bases separating them. The CDR3 sequence is CSARGQVDTIYF. The CDR3 DNA sequence: TGCAGTGCTAGAGGGCAGGTGGACACCATATATTTT.

This clonotype was observed a handful of times. The V call is TRBV19, the J call TRBJ2-7; 7 bases fit TRBD1. Germline V gives CDR1 LNHDA, CDR2 SQIVND (reference sequence). The V gene end was trimmed by 4 bases and the J gene end by 2 bases; junction bases not matched to a gene: 2. The CDR3 consists of 13 residues. The DNA of the CDR3 is TGTGCCAGTAGTACGGGACAGCCCTACGAGCAGTACTTC. It yields the protein CASSTGQPYEQYF.

This chain uses TRBV18 with TRBJ2-6; D unclear. The length of the CDR3 is 16 residues. Trimming pared 3 bases from V and 0 bases from J, leaving 9 bases between. Germline values: CDR1 KGHSH, CDR2 LQKENI. CDR3 in amino acids: CASSPLQNSGANVLTF. In DNA form, the CDR3 reads TGTGCCAGCTCACCCCTTCAGAACTCTGGGGCCAACGTCCTGACTTTC. Together with reference TRBV18 and TRBJ2-6, the CDR3 gives the full variable domain: NAGVMQNPRHLVRRRGQEARLRCSPMKGHSHVYWYRQLPEEGLKFMVYLQKENIIDESGMPKERFSAEFPKEGPSILRIQQVVRGDSAAYFCASSPLQNSGANVLTFGAGSRLTVL.

This clonotype was counted at least ten times. V gene TRBV7-3 combines with J gene TRBJ1-1; weak D call: TRBD1 (6 bases). V was pared by 3 bases and J by 4 bases, with 12 bases between. The CDR3 is 14 residues long. Per the germline V gene, CDR1 is SGHTA and CDR2 is FQGTGA. CDR3 DNA: TGTGCCAGCAGCTTCGGGGGCTGGGGCACTGAAGCTTTCTTT. It translates to CASSFGGWGTEAFF.

The sample holds many counts of this clonotype. This CDR3 is CSAQGSDNQPQHF. The CDR3 DNA reads as TGCAGTGCCCAGGGGTCGGATAATCAGCCCCAGCATTTT. The rearrangement links TRBV20-1 to TRBJ1-5; weak D call: TRBD1 (6 bases). Germline V gives CDR1 DFQATT, CDR2 SNEGSKA (reference sequence). The CDR3 consists of 13 residues. Trimming left V 6 bases short and J 4 bases short, with 13 bases between.

In its sample, this clonotype was seen many times. CDR3 coding DNA: TGTGCCAGCAGTGAAACTATGAGAGATACGCAGTATTTT. The encoded protein is CASSETMRDTQYF. The J gene is TRBJ2-3, the V gene TRBV2; D gene uncertain. Trimming removed 2 bases at V and 5 bases at J, with 8 bases between. The germline V gene encodes CDR1 SNHLY and CDR2 FYNNEI. This CDR3 contains 13 residues.

This clonotype was seen a few times. The chain employs TRBV20-1 and TRBJ1-5; no firm D call. CDR1 and CDR2 (germline): DFQATT, SNEGSKA (reference sequence). This CDR3 is built from 13 residues. Trimming shortened V by 0 bases and J by 9 bases, and 12 bases separated the two germline ends. The CDR3 DNA sequence: TGCAGTGCTAGAGATCGGGAATGGGGGCCCCAGCATTTT. Translating it yields CSARDREWGPQHF.

This clonotype showed up many times. The chain has TRBV7-9 and TRBJ2-7, with 7 bases lining up with TRBD1. Looked up from germline, CDR1 is SEHNR and CDR2 is FQNEAQ (reference sequence). J gave up 6 bases and V 10 bases, and 6 bases lay outside the gene matches. The CDR3 extends over 11 amino acids. The CDR3 sequence is CATDTGVEQYF. The CDR3 DNA reads TGTGCCACCGACACAGGGGTCGAGCAGTACTTC.

This clonotype was counted many times. J is TRBJ1-2 and V is TRBV4-1; no clear D gene. The CDR3 is 15 amino acids. The germline gives CDR1 MGHRA, CDR2 YSYEKL. Trimming took 4 bases from V and 0 from J, leaving 12 bases between them. The CDR3 region is CASSPNPTANYGYTF. The CDR3 DNA reads as TGCGCCAGCAGCCCAAACCCAACAGCTAACTATGGCTACACCTTC.

Note on this clonotype: It may be a read error: a sequence one base away is much more abundant. This chain uses TRBV3-1 with TRBJ2-5; 7 nucleotides align to TRBD2. The CDR3 has 15 residues. Germline CDR1 is LGHDT and CDR2 is YNNKEL (reference sequence). CDR3: CPSSQDSRGGETQYF. The CDR3 region has the DNA TGTCCCAGCAGCCAAGATTCCCGCGGGGGAGAGACCCAGTACTTC.

In its sample, this clonotype was seen a few times. The chain combines TRBV28 with TRBJ1-1; D unclear. CDR3 length equals 13 residues. Germline CDR1 and CDR2: MDHEN and SYDVKM. With 3 bases removed from V and 5 bases from J, the gap between germline ends came to 10 bases. CDR3 bases: TGTGCCAGCAGTTTGGGTGAGTGGACTGAAGCTTTCTTT. Amino acid sequence: CASSLGEWTEAFF. Based on the CDR3 plus reference TRBV28 and TRBJ1-1, the full variable domain is DVKVTQSSRYLVKRTGEKVFLECVQDMDHENMFWYRQDPGLGLRLIYFSYDVKMKEKGDIPEGYSVSREKKERFSLILESASTNQTSMYLCASSLGEWTEAFFGQGTRLTVV.

This chain uses TRBV6-4 with TRBJ1-1; no clear D. The CDR3 has 13 residues. Trimming left V 6 bases short and J 4 bases short, with 12 bases between. The germline V gene encodes CDR1 MRHNA and CDR2 SNTAGT. CDR3 in DNA: TGTGCCAGCAGCTTGGACGGAGGCACTGAAGCTTTCTTT. Translating gives CASSLDGGTEAFF.

This clonotype was seen ten or more times. The CDR3 sequence: CASSRDGTDTQYF. The CDR3 DNA follows: TGTGCCAGCAGTCGGGACGGCACAGATACGCAGTATTTT. The rearrangement joins TRBV5-6 to TRBJ2-3; D could derive from TRBD1 or TRBD2 (5 bases each). This CDR3 contains 13 residues. Between the trimmed V and J ends, which lost 5 bases and 1 base, there was a span of 8 bases. Germline CDR1 is SGHDT and CDR2 is YYEEEE. Full variable domain (missing parts from reference TRBV5-6 and TRBJ2-3): DAGVTQSPTHLIKTRGQQVTLRCSPKSGHDTVSWYQQALGQGPQFIFQYYEEEERQRGNFPDRFSGHQFPNYSSELNVNALLLGDSALYLCASSRDGTDTQYFGPGTRLTVL.

This clonotype was detected many times. The CDR3 DNA reads as TGTGCCACAACGGGGGGGGACAGAAACACCATATATTTT. This translates into CATTGGDRNTIYF. The chain recombines TRBV6-6 with TRBJ1-3; a possible D gene is TRBD1 (6 bases). The CDR3 length is 13 residues. Germline V lookup: CDR1 MNHNY, CDR2 SVGAGI (reference sequence). V was pared by 10 bases and J by 5 bases, with 15 bases between.